The 28 T cell receptor beta chains below were found in one sample sequenced in a study of cytomegalovirus exposure and HLA in healthy donors. With 60 Vbeta and 13 Jbeta primers, the PCR was carried out. Data came from immunoSEQ multiplex PCR; TCRdb stores just in-frame clones and leaves some out. Of 130,000 or so clones in the sample, around 67% were seen once. Sequenced sample: PBMCs. Receptor source: a woman aged 40 to 50 in good health and CMV-seropositive.

The V call is TRBV5-6, the J call TRBJ1-6; D is unresolved. Germline values: CDR1 SGHDT, CDR2 YYEEEE. The CDR3 runs to 15 residues. Trimming took 2 bases from V and 2 from J, leaving 8 bases between them. The CDR3 nucleotides are TGTGCCAGCAGCTTCGAGGGTACCTATAATTCACCCCTCCACTTT. As protein: CASSFEGTYNSPLHF.

The V and J genes are TRBV19 and TRBJ2-5; 9 bases agree with TRBD2. V lost 1 base, J lost 4 bases, and 7 bases stayed unmatched. CDR1 and CDR2 (germline): LNHDA, SQIVND (reference sequence). This CDR3 is 16 amino acids long. The CDR3 DNA reads TGTGCCAGTAGTATAGCCCCTGCGGGAGGGGGAGAGACCCAGTACTTC. Translating gives CASSIAPAGGGETQYF.

This rearrangement joins TRBV11-3 to TRBJ2-7; 11 nucleotides line up with TRBD2. The CDR3 contains 18 residues. The germline gives CDR1 SGHNT, CDR2 YENEEA. V was pared by 3 bases and J by 4 bases, with 14 bases of the junction left unmatched. The CDR3 DNA follows: TGTGCCAGCAGCTTCAAGCTACTAGCGGGAGATTGGGCTTACGAGCAGTACTTC. Translating gives CASSFKLLAGDWAYEQYF.

This clone was seen only a few times. The CDR3 region is CASSDQGSTGELFF. The CDR3, as DNA: TGTGCCAGCAGTGACCAGGGGTCCACCGGGGAGCTGTTTTTT. V and J are TRBV6-4 and TRBJ2-2, with D possibly TRBD1 on 6 matching bases. The V and J ends lost 2 bases and 4 bases respectively, with 8 bases between them. CDR1 MRHNA and CDR2 SNTAGT come from the germline V gene. The CDR3 is made up of 14 amino acids.

V and J are TRBV30 and TRBJ2-2; weak D call: TRBD1 (5 bases). Per the germline V gene, CDR1 is GTSNPN and CDR2 is SVGIG (reference sequence). Trimming stripped 3 bases from V and 6 bases from J, with 11 bases between. The CDR3 length is 13 residues. Here the CDR3 DNA reads TGTGCCTGGAGAGGCACAGGCGCCGGGGAGCTGTTTTTT. Protein sequence: CAWRGTGAGELFF. Full variable domain (missing parts from reference TRBV30 and TRBJ2-2): SQTIHQWPATLVQPVGSPLSLECTVEGTSNPNLYWYRQAAGRGLQLLFYSVGIGQISSEVPQNLSASRPQDRQFILSSKKLLLSDSGFYLCAWRGTGAGELFFGEGSRLTVL.

As to this clone: Different DNA sequences within this sample yield the same CDR3. This chain uses TRBV11-1 with TRBJ2-7; D is undetermined. Trimming stripped 1 base from V and 5 bases from J, with 15 bases between. CDR1 is SGHAT and CDR2 is FQDESV in the germline V gene (reference sequence). The CDR3 has 15 amino acids. CDR3 residues: CASSLEQTRLHEQYF. In nucleotides, the CDR3 is TGTGCCAGCAGCTTAGAGCAAACACGACTTCACGAGCAGTACTTC.

The chain couples TRBV5-6 to TRBJ2-4; no definite D call. V lost 10 bases and J 0 bases, leaving 11 bases between the germline ends. This CDR3 is built from 13 residues. CDR1 and CDR2 (germline): SGHDT, YYEEEE. The CDR3 sequence is CAGSTQAKNIQYF. Written as DNA, the CDR3 is TGTGCCGGTTCAACACAAGCCAAAAACATTCAGTACTTC. The complete variable domain, with remaining parts taken from reference TRBV5-6 and TRBJ2-4, reads DAGVTQSPTHLIKTRGQQVTLRCSPKSGHDTVSWYQQALGQGPQFIFQYYEEEERQRGNFPDRFSGHQFPNYSSELNVNALLLGDSALYLCAGSTQAKNIQYFGAGTRLSVL.

The chain uses TRBV10-3 and TRBJ1-2, with D possibly TRBD1 on 6 matching bases. Trimming cost V 0 bases and J 6 bases, with 11 bases left between them. This CDR3 comprises 14 residues. Germline assignment: CDR1 ENHRY and CDR2 SYGVKD. CDR3 protein: CAISESTGMHGYTF. The CDR3, as DNA: TGTGCCATCAGTGAGTCGACAGGCATGCATGGCTACACCTTC.

J is TRBJ2-1 and V is TRBV5-3, with 9 bases matching TRBD2. TRBV5-3 is noted as an ORF with a role that remains uncertain. V shed 4 bases, J shed 10 bases, and the junction held 6 bases outside the gene matches. This CDR3 is 13 amino acids long. CDR3 sequence reads: CARSAGGAGEQFF. DNA for the CDR3: TGTGCCAGAAGCGCGGGGGGGGCGGGGGAGCAGTTCTTC.

The rearrangement uses TRBV7-2 and TRBJ1-2, with a weak D call TRBD1 (6 bases). CDR1 and CDR2 from the germline V gene are SGHTA and FQGNSA. The CDR3 covers 12 residues. Trimming took 4 bases from V and 10 from J, leaving 13 bases between them. CDR3 residues: CASSSPAGDYTF. The DNA of the CDR3 is TGTGCCAGCAGCTCCCCGGCAGGGGACTACACCTTC.

This chain links TRBV6-1 with TRBJ2-4; TRBD1 agrees at 12 bases. CDR1 and CDR2 (germline): MNHNS, SASEGT. With 2 bases clipped from V and 9 bases from J, the junction kept 5 bases outside the gene matches. The CDR3 sequence is 15 residues long. Here the CDR3 DNA reads TGTGCCAGCAGTGAACCGGGACAGGGGGCGGTCATTCAGTACTTC. Protein product: CASSEPGQGAVIQYF.

The chain carries TRBV4-3 and TRBJ1-2; tentatively, D is TRBD1 (5 bases). Germline CDR1 and CDR2: LGHNA and YSLEER. The CDR3 is 15 residues long. Deletions cut 1 base from V and 4 bases from J, with 13 bases between. CDR3 region: CASSQVGGTPYGYTF. DNA of the CDR3: TGCGCCAGCAGCCAAGTTGGGGGGACCCCCTATGGCTACACCTTC.

This sequence joins TRBV19 and TRBJ1-5, with 7 positions matching TRBD1. The CDR3 runs to 16 residues. Germline V gene lookup returns CDR1 LNHDA and CDR2 SQIVND (reference sequence). Losses at the gene ends were 6 bases for V and 0 bases for J; bases not matched to a gene: 8. The CDR3 here is CASRTTGKDSNQPQHF. CDR3 nucleotides: TGTGCCAGTAGGACGACAGGGAAAGATAGCAATCAGCCCCAGCATTTT.

The genes are TRBV19 and TRBJ2-6; 12 bases fit TRBD2. The germline gives CDR1 LNHDA, CDR2 SQIVND (reference sequence). The CDR3 consists of 18 residues. Trimming at V came to 6 bases and at J to 0 bases, leaving 6 bases not matched to a gene. CDR3 sequence (DNA): TGTGCCAGTAGAACACTAGCGGGAGGTCCCTCTGGGGCCAACGTCCTGACTTTC. Amino acid sequence: CASRTLAGGPSGANVLTF.

The CDR3 DNA follows: TGTGCCAGCAGCTTAGCCTTTCAACCCCTCGGGGAGCAGTACTTC. Translated: CASSLAFQPLGEQYF. The chain links TRBV11-2 to TRBJ2-7; D call uncertain. Trimming pared 1 base from V and 7 bases from J, leaving 17 bases between. In germline, CDR1 is SGHAT, CDR2 FQNNGV. The CDR3 runs 15 residues.

This sequence joins TRBV7-8 and TRBJ1-1; 7 nucleotides line up with TRBD1. Germline assignment: CDR1 SGHVS and CDR2 FQNEAQ. The CDR3 consists of 16 residues. The V gene end was trimmed by 5 bases and the J gene end by 3 bases; junction bases not matched to a gene: 12. The CDR3 region has the DNA TGTGCCAGCAGCCCGGTCATGACAGGGAGAGACACTGAAGCTTTCTTT. Protein product: CASSPVMTGRDTEAFF.

V usage is TRBV4-3 and J usage is TRBJ2-1; 7 bases are a match to TRBD1. V shed 0 bases and J 4 bases; nucleotides not matched to a gene: 9. The germline gives CDR1 LGHNA, CDR2 YSLEER. The CDR3 totals 17 residues. CDR3 bases: TGCGCCAGCAGCCAAGATCTCGACAGGGAGACGTACAATGAGCAGTTCTTC. Residues: CASSQDLDRETYNEQFF.

This clone was seen a few times. The chain joins TRBV2 to TRBJ2-7; unclear D gene. Trimming took off 4 bases at V and 5 bases at J, with 12 bases between the two ends. CDR3 length equals 13 residues. In germline, CDR1 is SNHLY, CDR2 FYNNEI. The DNA of the CDR3 is TGTGCCAGCAGTGGAAATAGAGGCCACGAGCAGTACTTC. Translating it yields CASSGNRGHEQYF.

There are a few counts of this clone. CDR3 DNA sequence: TGTGCCATCAGTGTTGGGCAGGGGAGAAATCAGCCCCAGCATTTT. Its protein product is CAISVGQGRNQPQHF. The chain employs TRBV10-3 and TRBJ1-5; the D gene is possibly TRBD1 (6 bases). The V end lost 4 bases, the J end lost 4 bases, and 14 bases lay between the germline ends. The CDR3 runs to 15 residues. The V gene's germline CDR1 is ENHRY and CDR2 SYGVKD.

This clone occurred a few times. At one of its ends the junction is not consistent with the germline gene, which may arise from a read error. The J gene is TRBJ1-2, the V gene TRBV5-4; D unclear. Germline-derived CDR1 and CDR2 are SGHNT and YYREEE (reference sequence). The CDR3 has 14 amino acids. The CDR3 sequence is CASSQAEGDYGYTF. Written as DNA, the CDR3 is TGCGCCAGCAGCCAAGCCGAGGGTGACTATGGCTACACCTTC.

The J gene is TRBJ2-7, the V gene TRBV28; D unclear. Trimming took off 6 bases at V and 2 bases at J, with 17 bases between the two ends. Germline V gene sequence: CDR1 MDHEN, CDR2 SYDVKM. This CDR3 comprises 15 residues. The CDR3: CASRSVRRVPYEQYF. DNA for the CDR3: TGTGCCAGCAGGTCCGTTCGCCGAGTACCCTACGAGCAGTACTTC.

This clone has more than one count but fewer than ten. The CDR3 region is CASVDRRYEQYF. CDR3 coding DNA: TGTGCCAGCGTAGACAGGAGATACGAGCAGTACTTC. This chain uses TRBV2 with TRBJ2-7; the D gene is possibly TRBD1 (6 bases). Trimming removed 8 bases from V and 4 bases from J, with 12 bases in between. This CDR3 has 12 amino acids. From germline, CDR1 is SNHLY and CDR2 FYNNEI.

This clone was seen a handful of times. This rearrangement joins TRBV5-1 to TRBJ2-2; TRBD1 is a possible D gene (6 bases). Germline CDR1 SGHRS, CDR2 YFSETQ. This CDR3 comprises 17 residues. V lost 1 base and J 3 bases, leaving 16 bases between the germline ends. CDR3 in DNA: TGCGCCAGCAGCTTGTGGGGCACAGGGTCAGACACCGGGGAGCTGTTTTTT. Its protein product is CASSLWGTGSDTGELFF.

This clone was picked up one time. The chain carries TRBV7-6 and TRBJ1-1; D is perhaps TRBD1 (5 bases). This CDR3 contains 14 residues. Per the germline V gene, CDR1 is SGHVS and CDR2 is FNYEAQ. Trimming cost V 1 base and J 1 base, with 7 bases left between them. DNA of the CDR3: TGTGCCAGCAGCTTAGACAGGCAGAACACTGAAGCTTTCTTT. This sequence encodes CASSLDRQNTEAFF.

This chain joins TRBV6-1 and TRBJ2-2; the match to TRBD1 covers 7 bases. With 5 bases clipped from V and 3 bases from J, the junction kept 6 bases outside the gene matches. Germline CDR1 is MNHNS and CDR2 is SASEGT. This CDR3 contains 15 residues. The CDR3 here is CASSPGTDHTGELFF. As DNA, the CDR3 is TGTGCCAGCAGTCCCGGGACAGATCACACCGGGGAGCTGTTTTTT.

The chain combines TRBV4-3 with TRBJ1-1; maybe TRBD1 (6 bases). CDR1 is LGHNA and CDR2 is YSLEER in the germline V gene. V shed 5 bases and J shed 0 bases, with 13 bases lying between them. The CDR3 has 15 residues. This CDR3 is CASSAERDMNTEAFF. The CDR3 DNA is TGCGCCAGCAGCGCCGAGAGGGACATGAACACTGAAGCTTTCTTT.

The rearrangement links TRBV7-6 to TRBJ1-3; 10 nucleotides line up with TRBD1. Germline CDR1 reads SGHVS; CDR2 reads FNYEAQ. This CDR3 is 16 amino acids long. Trimming took 2 bases from V and 3 from J; bases not matched to a gene: 4. The CDR3 is CASSLTDRGLGNTIYF. The CDR3 DNA sequence: TGTGCCAGCAGCTTAACCGACAGGGGGCTTGGAAACACCATATATTTT.

The chain is built from TRBV7-2 and TRBJ1-1, with 7 bases aligning to TRBD1. V was pared by 0 bases and J by 5 bases, with 6 bases of the junction left unmatched. Per the germline V gene, CDR1 is SGHTA and CDR2 is FQGNSA. The CDR3 runs 15 residues. CDR3 DNA: TGTGCCAGCAGCTTAGCCCGACAGGGAGATACTGAAGCTTTCTTT. Translation: CASSLARQGDTEAFF.